Following are 4 T cell receptor beta chains from one sample sequenced in a study of T cells in narcolepsy. The protocol was immunoSEQ multiplex PCR, while the TCRdb copy is restricted to in-frame clones and leaves out a portion. The sample has 15,000 to 17,000 clones; over 75% are singletons. The sequencing input was memory (CD45RA-) CD4+ T cells from blood. These receptors originate from a human donor in good health.

The chain joins TRBV7-2 to TRBJ1-3; the D is unclear. Germline V gene sequence: CDR1 SGHTA, CDR2 FQGNSA. V lost 4 bases, J lost 9 bases, and 10 bases lay in between. This CDR3 is built from 12 residues. CDR3 sequence (DNA): TGTGCCAGCAGCTCGGACCTTACCACCATATATTTT. Its translation is CASSSDLTTIYF.

A single count supports this clone. The chain employs TRBV6-1 and TRBJ1-1, with TRBD1 identical over 7 bases. Germline V CDR1 and CDR2: MNHNS, SASEGT. V gave up 6 bases and J gave up 0 bases; unmatched junction bases: 7. The CDR3 spans 15 residues. In DNA, the CDR3 is TGTGCCAGCAGCCGGGACAGCTCTATGAACACTGAAGCTTTCTTT. Encoded protein: CASSRDSSMNTEAFF.

The rearrangement uses TRBV7-8 and TRBJ1-2; D gene unclear. The CDR3 is 14 residues long. Trimming removed 0 bases at V and 5 bases at J, with 10 bases between. The germline gives CDR1 SGHVS, CDR2 FQNEAQ. In nucleotides, the CDR3 is TGTGCCAGCAGCTTAGCGCTGCAGTCTTATGGCTACACCTTC. Translated, it gives CASSLALQSYGYTF.

This clone was observed a handful of times. As DNA, the CDR3 is TGTGCCAGCAGCCCAGCCAATAGCGGGAGTCCCCAGTATTTT. As protein: CASSPANSGSPQYF. The chain joins TRBV5-6 to TRBJ2-3; 9 bases map to TRBD2. The CDR3 is 14 residues long. The J segment lost 12 bases and the V segment lost 4 bases, leaving 12 bases of the junction unmatched. Germline loops: CDR1 SGHDT, CDR2 YYEEEE.